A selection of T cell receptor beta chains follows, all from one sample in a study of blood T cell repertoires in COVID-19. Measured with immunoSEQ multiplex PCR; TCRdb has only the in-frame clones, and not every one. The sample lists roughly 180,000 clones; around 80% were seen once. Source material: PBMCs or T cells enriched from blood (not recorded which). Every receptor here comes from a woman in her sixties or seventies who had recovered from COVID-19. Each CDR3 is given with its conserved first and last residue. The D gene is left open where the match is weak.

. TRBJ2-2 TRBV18 TGTGCCAGCTCACCGATCGGGGGGAACACCGGGGAGCTGTTTTTT CASSPIGGNTGELFF
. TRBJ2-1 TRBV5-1 TGCGCCAGCAGCTTGGGCGGGGGCGACTACAATGAGCAGTTCTTC CASSLGGGDYNEQFF
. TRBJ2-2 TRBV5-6 TGTGCCAGCAGCTTGCGGGTCCCCGGGGAGCTGTTTTTT CASSLRVPGELFF
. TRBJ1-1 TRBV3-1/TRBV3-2 TGTGCCAGCAGATCCTTTGACAGGAACACTGAAGCTTTCTTT CASRSFDRNTEAFF
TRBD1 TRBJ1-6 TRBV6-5 TGTGCCAGCAGTTACAGGACAGGGGACTCACCCCTCCACTTT CASSYRTGDSPLHF
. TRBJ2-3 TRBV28 TGTGCCAGCAGTTTGAGCACCCCGGGGGTGACGCAGTATTTT CASSLSTPGVTQYF
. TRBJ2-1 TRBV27 TGTGCCAGCAGTTCCCTGGACTTCCGAAACTACAATGAGCAGTTCTTC CASSSLDFRNYNEQFF
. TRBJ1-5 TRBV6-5 TGTGCCAGCAGTTCTGTTAGCAATCAGCCCCAGCATTTT CASSSVSNQPQHF
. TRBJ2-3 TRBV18 TGTGCCAGCTCACCATGGGCTAGCGCAACAGATACGCAGTATTTT CASSPWASATDTQYF
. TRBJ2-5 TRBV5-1 TGCGCCAGCAGCCCGCGACAGGTCTGGGAGACCCAGTACTTC CASSPRQVWETQYF
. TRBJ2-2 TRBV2 TGTGCCAGCACACGAGAGACGGGTGCCGGGGAGCTGTTTTTT CASTRETGAGELFF
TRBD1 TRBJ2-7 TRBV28 TGTGCCAGCAGTCCGCTTGGGGGACAGGGGTACTACGAGCAGTACTTC CASSPLGGQGYYEQYF
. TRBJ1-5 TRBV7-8 TGTGCCAGCAGCGTCACGAGTTATAGCAATCAGCCCCAGCATTTT CASSVTSYSNQPQHF